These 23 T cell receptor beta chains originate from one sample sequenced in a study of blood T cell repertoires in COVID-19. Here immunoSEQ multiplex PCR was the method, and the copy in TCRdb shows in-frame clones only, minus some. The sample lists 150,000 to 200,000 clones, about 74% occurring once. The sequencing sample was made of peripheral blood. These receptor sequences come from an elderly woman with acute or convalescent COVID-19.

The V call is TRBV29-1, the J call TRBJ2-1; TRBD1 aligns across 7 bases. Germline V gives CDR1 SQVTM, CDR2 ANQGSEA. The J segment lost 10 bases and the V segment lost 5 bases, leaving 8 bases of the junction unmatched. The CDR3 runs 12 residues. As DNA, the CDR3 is TGCAGCGTTTACAGGGGTGGAGACGAGCAGTTCTTC. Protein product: CSVYRGGDEQFF.

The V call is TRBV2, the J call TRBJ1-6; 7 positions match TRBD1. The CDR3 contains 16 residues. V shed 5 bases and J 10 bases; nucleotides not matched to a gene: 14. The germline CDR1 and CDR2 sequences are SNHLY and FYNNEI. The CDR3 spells CASSLTDRAAASPLHF. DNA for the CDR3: TGTGCCAGCAGTCTCACCGACAGGGCGGCGGCGTCACCCCTCCACTTT.

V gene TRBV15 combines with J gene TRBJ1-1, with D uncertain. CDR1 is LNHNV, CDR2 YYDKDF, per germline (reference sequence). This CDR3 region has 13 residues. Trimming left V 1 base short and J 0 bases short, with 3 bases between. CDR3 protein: CATSRAVNTEAFF. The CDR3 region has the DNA TGTGCCACCAGCAGAGCAGTGAACACTGAAGCTTTCTTT.

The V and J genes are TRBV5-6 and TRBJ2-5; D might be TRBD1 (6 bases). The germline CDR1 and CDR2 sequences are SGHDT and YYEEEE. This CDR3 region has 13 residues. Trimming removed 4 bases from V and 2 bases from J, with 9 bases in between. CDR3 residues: CASSRTEQETQYF. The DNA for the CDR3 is TGTGCCAGCAGCCGGACAGAACAAGAGACCCAGTACTTC.

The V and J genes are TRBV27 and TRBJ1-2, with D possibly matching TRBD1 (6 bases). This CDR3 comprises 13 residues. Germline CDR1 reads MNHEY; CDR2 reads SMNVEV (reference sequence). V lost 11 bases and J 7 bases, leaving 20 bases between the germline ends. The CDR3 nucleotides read TGTGCCGTAGTGCACAGGGTATCGGGTGGCTACACCTTC. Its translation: CAVVHRVSGGYTF.

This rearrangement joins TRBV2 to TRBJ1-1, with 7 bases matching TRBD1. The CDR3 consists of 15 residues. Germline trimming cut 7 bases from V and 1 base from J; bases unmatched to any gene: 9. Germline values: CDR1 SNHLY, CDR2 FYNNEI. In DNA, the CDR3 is TGTGCCAGCACCTTAAGTAGGACAGGGAACACTGAAGCTTTCTTT. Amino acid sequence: CASTLSRTGNTEAFF.

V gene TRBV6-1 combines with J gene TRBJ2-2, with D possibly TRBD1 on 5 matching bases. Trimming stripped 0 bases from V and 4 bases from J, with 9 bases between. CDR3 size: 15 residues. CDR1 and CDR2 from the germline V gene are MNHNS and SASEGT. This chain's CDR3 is CASSEAPGFTGELFF. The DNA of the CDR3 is TGTGCCAGCAGTGAAGCTCCAGGGTTCACCGGGGAGCTGTTTTTT.

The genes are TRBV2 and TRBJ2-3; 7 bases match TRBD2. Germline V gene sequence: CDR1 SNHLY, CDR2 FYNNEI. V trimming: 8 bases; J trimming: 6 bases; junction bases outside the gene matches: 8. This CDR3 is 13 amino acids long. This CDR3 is CASPGRPSDTQYF. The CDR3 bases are TGTGCCAGCCCCGGGAGGCCCTCGGATACGCAGTATTTT.

The CDR3 sequence is CASSKTGNQPQHF. The CDR3, as DNA: TGTGCCAGTAGTAAGACAGGAAATCAGCCCCAGCATTTT. The rearrangement uses TRBV19 and TRBJ1-5; possible D gene TRBD1, 6 bases. CDR3 size: 13 residues. Per germline, CDR1 LNHDA and CDR2 SQIVND (reference sequence). V was trimmed by 4 bases and J by 4 bases, leaving 8 bases between them.

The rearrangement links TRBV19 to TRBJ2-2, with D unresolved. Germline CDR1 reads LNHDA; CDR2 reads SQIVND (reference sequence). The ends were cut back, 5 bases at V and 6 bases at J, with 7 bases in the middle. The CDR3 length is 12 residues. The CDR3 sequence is CASSPPSGELFF. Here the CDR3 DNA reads TGTGCCAGTAGTCCCCCCTCCGGGGAGCTGTTTTTT.

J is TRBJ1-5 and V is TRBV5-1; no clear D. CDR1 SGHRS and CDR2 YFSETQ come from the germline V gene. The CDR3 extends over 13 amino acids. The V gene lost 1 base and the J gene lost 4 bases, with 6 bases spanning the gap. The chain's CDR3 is CASSLTVNQPQHF. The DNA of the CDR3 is TGCGCCAGCAGCTTGACAGTTAATCAGCCCCAGCATTTT.

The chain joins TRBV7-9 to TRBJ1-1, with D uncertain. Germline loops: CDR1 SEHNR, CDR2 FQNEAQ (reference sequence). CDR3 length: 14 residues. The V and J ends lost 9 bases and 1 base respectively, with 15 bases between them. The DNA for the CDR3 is TGTGCCAGAGAACGAACCGCGGGGAACACTGAAGCTTTCTTT. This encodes CARERTAGNTEAFF.

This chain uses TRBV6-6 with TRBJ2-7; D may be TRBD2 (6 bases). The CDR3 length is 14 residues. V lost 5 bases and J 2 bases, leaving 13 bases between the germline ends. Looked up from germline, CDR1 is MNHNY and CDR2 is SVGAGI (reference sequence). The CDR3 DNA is TGTGCCAGCAGTCCCCCCCAGCGGGCCTACGAGCAGTACTTC. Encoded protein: CASSPPQRAYEQYF.

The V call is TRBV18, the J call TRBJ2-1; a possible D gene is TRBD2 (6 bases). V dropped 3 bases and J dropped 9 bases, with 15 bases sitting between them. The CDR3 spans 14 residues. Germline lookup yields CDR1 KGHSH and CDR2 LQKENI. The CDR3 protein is CASSPEGLGGEQFF. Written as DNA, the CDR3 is TGTGCCAGCTCACCCGAGGGACTCGGCGGTGAGCAGTTCTTC.

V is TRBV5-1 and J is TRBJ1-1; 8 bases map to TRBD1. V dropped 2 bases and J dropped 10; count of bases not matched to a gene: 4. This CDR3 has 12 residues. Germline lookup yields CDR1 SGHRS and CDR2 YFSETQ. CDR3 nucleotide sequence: TGCGCCAGCAGCTTTGACAGGGGTTCAGCTTTCTTT. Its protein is CASSFDRGSAFF.

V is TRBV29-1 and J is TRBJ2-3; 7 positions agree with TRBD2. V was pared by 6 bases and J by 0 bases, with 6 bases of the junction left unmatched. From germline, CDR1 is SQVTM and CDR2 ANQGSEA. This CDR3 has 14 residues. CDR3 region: CSVGGGGSTDTQYF. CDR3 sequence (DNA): TGCAGCGTAGGCGGCGGGGGTAGCACAGATACGCAGTATTTT.

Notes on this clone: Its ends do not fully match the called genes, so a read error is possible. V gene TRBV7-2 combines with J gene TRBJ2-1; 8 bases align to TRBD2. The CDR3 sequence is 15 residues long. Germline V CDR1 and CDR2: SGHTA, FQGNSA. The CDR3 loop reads CASTLAGLAYNEQFF. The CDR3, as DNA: TGTGCCAGCACCTTAGCGGGACTGGCCTACAATGAGCAGTTCTTC.

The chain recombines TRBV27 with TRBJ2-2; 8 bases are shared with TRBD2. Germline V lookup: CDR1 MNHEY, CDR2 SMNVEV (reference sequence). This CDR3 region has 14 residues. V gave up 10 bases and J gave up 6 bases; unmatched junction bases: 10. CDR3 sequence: CATLERETAGELFF. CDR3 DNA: TGTGCCACCCTGGAGCGGGAGACCGCCGGGGAGCTGTTTTTT.

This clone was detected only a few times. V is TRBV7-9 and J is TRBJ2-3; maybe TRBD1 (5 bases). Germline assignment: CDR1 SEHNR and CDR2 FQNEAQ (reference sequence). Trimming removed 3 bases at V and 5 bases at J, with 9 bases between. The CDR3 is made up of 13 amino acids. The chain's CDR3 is CASSFAGQDTQYF. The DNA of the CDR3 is TGTGCCAGCAGCTTTGCAGGGCAAGATACGCAGTATTTT.

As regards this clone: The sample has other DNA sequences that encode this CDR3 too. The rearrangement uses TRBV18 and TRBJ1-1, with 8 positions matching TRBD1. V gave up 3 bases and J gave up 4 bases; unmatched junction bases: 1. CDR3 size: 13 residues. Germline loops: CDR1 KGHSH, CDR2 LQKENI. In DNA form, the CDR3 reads TGTGCCAGCTCACCTACAGGGGGCACTGAAGCTTTCTTT. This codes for CASSPTGGTEAFF.

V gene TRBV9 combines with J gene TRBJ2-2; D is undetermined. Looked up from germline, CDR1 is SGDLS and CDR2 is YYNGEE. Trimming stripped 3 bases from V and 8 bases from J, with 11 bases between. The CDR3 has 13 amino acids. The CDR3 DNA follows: TGTGCCAGCAGCGGAAACTTAGATGGGGAGCTGTTTTTT. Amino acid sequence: CASSGNLDGELFF.

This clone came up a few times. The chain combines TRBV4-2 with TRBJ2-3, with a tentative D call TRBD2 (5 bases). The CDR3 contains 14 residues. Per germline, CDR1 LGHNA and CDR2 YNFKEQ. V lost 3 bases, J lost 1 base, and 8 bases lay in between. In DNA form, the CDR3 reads TGTGCCAGCAGCCAGAGCGGAGGCACAGATACGCAGTATTTT. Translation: CASSQSGGTDTQYF.

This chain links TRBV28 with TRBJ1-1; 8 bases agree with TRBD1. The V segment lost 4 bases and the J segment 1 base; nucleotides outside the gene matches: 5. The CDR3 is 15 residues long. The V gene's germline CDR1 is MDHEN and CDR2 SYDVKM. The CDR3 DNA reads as TGTGCCAGCAGTTCTCCGGGACAGGAGAACACTGAAGCTTTCTTT. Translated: CASSSPGQENTEAFF.